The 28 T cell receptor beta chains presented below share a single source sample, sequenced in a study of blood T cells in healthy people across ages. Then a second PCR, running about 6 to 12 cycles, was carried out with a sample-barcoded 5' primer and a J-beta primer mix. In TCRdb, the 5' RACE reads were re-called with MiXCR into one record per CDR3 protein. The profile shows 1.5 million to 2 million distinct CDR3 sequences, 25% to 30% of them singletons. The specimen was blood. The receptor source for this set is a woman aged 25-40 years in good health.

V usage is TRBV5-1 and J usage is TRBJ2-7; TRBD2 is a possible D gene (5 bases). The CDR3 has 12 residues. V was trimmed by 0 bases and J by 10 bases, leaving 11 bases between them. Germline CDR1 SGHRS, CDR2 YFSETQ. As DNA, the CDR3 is TGCGCCAGCAGCTTGGCCGGGGATGTACAGTACTTC. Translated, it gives CASSLAGDVQYF.

Here the CDR3 reads CASSRGAVPYEQYF. The CDR3 DNA follows: TGTGCCAGCAGCCGAGGGGCCGTACCTTACGAGCAGTACTTC. This chain links TRBV9 with TRBJ2-5; D is tentatively TRBD1 or TRBD2 (5 bases each). The J call may be incorrect, as the DNA end agrees better with TRBJ2-7. Per the germline V gene, CDR1 is SGDLS and CDR2 is YYNGEE. This CDR3 contains 14 residues.

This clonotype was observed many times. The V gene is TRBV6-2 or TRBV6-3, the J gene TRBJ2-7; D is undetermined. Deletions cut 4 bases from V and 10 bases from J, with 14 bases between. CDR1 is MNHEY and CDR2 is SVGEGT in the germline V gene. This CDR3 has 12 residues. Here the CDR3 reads CASSLNQDPQYF. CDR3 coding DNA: TGTGCCAGCAGTTTGAATCAGGATCCCCAGTACTTC.

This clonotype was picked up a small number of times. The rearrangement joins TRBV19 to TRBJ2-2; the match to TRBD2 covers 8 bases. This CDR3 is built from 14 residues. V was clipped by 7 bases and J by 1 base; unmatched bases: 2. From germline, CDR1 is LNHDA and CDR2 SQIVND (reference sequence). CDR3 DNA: TGTGCCAGTATGACTAGCGTGAACACCGGGGAGCTGTTTTTT. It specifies CASMTSVNTGELFF.

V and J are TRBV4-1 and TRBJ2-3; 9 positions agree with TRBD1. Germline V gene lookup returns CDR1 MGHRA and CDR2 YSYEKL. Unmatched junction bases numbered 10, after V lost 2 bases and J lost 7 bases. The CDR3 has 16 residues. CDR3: CASSQYRGLSANTQYF. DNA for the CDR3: TGCGCCAGCAGCCAATACAGGGGGCTCTCGGCAAATACGCAGTATTTT.

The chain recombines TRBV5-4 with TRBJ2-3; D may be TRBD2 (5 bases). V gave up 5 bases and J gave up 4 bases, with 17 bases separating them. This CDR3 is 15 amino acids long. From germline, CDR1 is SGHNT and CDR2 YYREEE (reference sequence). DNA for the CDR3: TGTGCCAGCAGACCGAGGGCTGCGGCTGCAGATACGCAGTATTTT. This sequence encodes CASRPRAAAADTQYF.

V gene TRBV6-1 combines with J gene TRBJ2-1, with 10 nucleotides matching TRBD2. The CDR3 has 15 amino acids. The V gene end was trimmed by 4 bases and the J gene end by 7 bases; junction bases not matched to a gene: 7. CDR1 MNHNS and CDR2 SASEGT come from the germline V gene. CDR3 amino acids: CASSGAGTSENEQFF. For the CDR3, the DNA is TGTGCCAGCAGTGGAGCTGGGACTAGCGAGAATGAGCAGTTCTTC.

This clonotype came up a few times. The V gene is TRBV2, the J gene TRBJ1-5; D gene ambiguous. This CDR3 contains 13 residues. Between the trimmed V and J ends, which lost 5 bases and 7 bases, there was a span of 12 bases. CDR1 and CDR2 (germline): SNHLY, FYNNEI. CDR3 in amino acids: CASSPEASQPQHF. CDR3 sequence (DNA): TGTGCCAGCAGTCCGGAGGCCAGCCAGCCCCAGCATTTT.

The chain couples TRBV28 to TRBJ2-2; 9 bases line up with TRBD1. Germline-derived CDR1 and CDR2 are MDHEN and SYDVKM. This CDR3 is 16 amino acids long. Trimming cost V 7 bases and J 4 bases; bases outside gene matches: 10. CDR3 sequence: CASIKVDRGITGELFF. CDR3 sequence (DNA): TGTGCCAGCATAAAGGTGGACAGGGGAATCACCGGGGAGCTGTTTTTT.

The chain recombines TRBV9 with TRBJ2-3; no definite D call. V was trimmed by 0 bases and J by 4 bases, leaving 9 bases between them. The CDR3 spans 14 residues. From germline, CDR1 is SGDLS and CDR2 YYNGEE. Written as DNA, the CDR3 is TGTGCCAGCAGCGTAGAGGCGGTGGCAGATACGCAGTATTTT. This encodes CASSVEAVADTQYF.

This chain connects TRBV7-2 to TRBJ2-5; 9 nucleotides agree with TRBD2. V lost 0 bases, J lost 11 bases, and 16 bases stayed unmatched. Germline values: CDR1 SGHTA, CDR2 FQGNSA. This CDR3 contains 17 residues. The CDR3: CASSLALATSGYNEQYF. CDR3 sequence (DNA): TGTGCCAGCAGCTTAGCGCTTGCGACTAGCGGTTACAATGAGCAGTACTTC.

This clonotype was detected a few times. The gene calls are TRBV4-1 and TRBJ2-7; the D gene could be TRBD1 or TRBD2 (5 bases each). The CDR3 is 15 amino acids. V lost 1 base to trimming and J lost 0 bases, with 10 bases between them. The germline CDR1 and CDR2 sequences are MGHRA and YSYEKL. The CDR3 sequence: CASSQVIGTSYEQYF. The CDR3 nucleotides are TGCGCCAGCAGCCAAGTCATAGGGACCTCCTACGAGCAGTACTTC.

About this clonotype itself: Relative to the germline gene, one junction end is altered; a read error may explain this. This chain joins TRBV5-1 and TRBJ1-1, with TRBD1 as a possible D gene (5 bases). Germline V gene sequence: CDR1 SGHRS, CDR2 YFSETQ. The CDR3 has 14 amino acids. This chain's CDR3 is CDSSLRQGNTEAFF. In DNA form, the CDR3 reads TGCGACAGCAGCCTCAGGCAGGGGAACACTGAAGCTTTCTTT.

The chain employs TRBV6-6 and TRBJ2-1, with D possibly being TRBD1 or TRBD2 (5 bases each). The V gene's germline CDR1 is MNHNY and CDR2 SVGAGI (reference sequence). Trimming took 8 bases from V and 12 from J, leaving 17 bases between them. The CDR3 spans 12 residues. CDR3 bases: TGTGCCAGCGGTCTTAATGGGGGTGGGCAGTTCTTC. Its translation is CASGLNGGGQFF.

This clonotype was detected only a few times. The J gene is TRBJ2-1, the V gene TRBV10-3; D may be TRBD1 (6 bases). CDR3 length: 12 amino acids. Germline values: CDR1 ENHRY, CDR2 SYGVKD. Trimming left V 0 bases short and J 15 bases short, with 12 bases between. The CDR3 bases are TGTGCCATCAGTGAGTCAGGGACAAGGGCGTTCTTC. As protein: CAISESGTRAFF.

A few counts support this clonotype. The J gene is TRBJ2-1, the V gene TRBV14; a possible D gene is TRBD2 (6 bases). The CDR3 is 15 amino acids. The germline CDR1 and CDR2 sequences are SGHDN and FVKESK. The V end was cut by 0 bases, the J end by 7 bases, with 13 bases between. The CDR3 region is CASSQDFSGRNEQFF. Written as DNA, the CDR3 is TGTGCCAGCAGCCAAGATTTTAGCGGAAGGAATGAGCAGTTCTTC.

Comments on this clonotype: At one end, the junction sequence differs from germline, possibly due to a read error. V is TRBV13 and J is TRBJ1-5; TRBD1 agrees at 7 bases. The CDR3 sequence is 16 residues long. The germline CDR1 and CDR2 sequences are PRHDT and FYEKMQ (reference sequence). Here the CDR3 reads CASSLGGGSPNQLQHF. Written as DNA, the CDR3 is TGTGCCAGCAGCTTAGGAGGGGGCAGCCCCAATCAGCTCCAGCATTTT.

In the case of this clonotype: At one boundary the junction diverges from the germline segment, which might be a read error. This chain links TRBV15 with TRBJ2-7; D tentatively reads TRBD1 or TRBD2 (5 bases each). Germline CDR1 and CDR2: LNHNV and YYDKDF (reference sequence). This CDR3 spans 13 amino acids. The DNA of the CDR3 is TGTACCACCAGCTTAAGAGGGTCAGGGCGTGAGTACTTC. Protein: CTTSLRGSGREYF.

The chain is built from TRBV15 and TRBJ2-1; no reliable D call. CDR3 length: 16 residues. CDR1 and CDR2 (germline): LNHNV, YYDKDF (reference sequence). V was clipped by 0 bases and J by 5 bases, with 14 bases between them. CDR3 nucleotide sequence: TGTGCCACCAGCAGAGATCGATCCACAAGGGACAATGAGCAGTTCTTC. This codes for CATSRDRSTRDNEQFF.

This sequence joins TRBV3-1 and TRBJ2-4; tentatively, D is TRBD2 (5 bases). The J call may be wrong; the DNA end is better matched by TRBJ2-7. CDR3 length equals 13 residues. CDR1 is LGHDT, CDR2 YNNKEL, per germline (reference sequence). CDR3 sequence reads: CASSQSGTYEQYF. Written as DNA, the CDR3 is TGTGCCAGCAGCCAATCGGGAACCTACGAGCAGTACTTC.

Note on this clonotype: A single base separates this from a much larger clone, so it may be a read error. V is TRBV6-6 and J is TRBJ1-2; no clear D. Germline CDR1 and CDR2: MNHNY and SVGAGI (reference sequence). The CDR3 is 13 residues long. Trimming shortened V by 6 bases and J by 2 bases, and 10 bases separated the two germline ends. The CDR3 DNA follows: TGTGCCAGCAGGTACGGACGGAACTATGGCTACACCTTC. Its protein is CASRYGRNYGYTF.

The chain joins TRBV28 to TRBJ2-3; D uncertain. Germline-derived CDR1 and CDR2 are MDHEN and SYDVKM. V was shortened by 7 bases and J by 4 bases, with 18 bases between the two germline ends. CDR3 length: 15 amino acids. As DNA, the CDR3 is TGTGCCAGCAACGAGAAAACAGATGGCGCAGATACGCAGTATTTT. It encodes CASNEKTDGADTQYF.

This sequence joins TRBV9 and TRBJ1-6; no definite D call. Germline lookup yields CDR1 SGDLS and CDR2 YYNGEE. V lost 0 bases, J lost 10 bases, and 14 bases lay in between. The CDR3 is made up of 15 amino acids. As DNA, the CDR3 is TGTGCCAGCAGCGTAGGGGCAGCCGCTACATCACCCCTCCACTTT. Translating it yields CASSVGAAATSPLHF.

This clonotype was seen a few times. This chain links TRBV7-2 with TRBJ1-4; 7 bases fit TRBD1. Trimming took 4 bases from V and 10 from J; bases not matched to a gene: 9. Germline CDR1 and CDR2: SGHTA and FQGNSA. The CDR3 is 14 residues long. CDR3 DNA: TGTGCCAGCAGCTCCGAACAGGGGATGGTAAAACTGTTTTTT. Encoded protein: CASSSEQGMVKLFF.

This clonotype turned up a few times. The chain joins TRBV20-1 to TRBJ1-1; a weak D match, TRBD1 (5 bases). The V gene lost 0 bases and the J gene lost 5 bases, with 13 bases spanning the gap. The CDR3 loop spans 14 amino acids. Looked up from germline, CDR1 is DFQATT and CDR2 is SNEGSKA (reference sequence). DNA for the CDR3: TGCAGTGCTAGAGATCGACAGTTGGTGACTGAAGCTTTCTTT. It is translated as CSARDRQLVTEAFF.

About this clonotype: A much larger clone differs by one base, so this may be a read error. DNA of the CDR3: TGCAGTGCTAGAGATCCTCCCTACGGGCAGTACTTC. This gives the protein CSARDPPYGQYF. This sequence joins TRBV20-1 and TRBJ2-7; D gene uncertain. CDR3 length: 12 amino acids. Looked up from germline, CDR1 is DFQATT and CDR2 is SNEGSKA (reference sequence).

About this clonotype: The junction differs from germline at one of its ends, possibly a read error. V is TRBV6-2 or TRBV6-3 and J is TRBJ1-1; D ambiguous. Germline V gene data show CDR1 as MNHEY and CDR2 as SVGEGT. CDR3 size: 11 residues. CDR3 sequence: CAGSRNTEAFF. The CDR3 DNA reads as TGTGCCGGCAGCAGGAACACTGAAGCTTTCTTT.

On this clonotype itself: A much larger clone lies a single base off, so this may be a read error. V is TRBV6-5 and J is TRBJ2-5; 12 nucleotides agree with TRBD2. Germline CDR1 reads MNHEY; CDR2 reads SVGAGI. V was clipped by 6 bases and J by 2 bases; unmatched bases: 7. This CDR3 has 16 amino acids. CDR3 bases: TGTGCCAGCAGCCTCACTAGCGGGGGGTCTCAAGAGACCCAGTACTTC. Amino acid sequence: CASSLTSGGSQETQYF.